Reported below is one T cell receptor (beta chain). Its antigen remains unidentified. The sample holds no much larger clone one base away, and base qualities are not on file. The library was produced with the immunoSEQ multiplex PCR assay. For the multiplex PCR, a mixture combining 60 forward primers for TCR Vbeta segments and 13 reverse primers for TCR Jbeta segments was used. The CDR3 region of rearranged TCR beta genes was amplified from genomic DNA by a multiplex PCR assay. The amplified TCR beta libraries were sequenced on the Illumina HiSeq System as 87-base-pair reads. Under the source paper's analysis protocol: A later analysis counted tens of millions of unique TCR beta chains across the 700 or so repertoires, and around 9.9 million of these chains were shared by at least two donors. A nearest-neighbor algorithm error-corrected the raw reads and collapsed the reads into unique sequences, merging closely related sequences to remove PCR and sequencing errors. CDR3 sequences were aligned to IMGT reference sequences to assign V, D and J gene segments. For a sequence to be retained, a match of at least six nucleotides to both a V gene segment and a J gene segment was required. Rearrangements were classified as productive when the CDR3 lacked stop codons and remained in frame with V and J, and all other rearrangements were classified as non-productive. CDR3 was defined by IMGT convention, running from the second conserved V-encoded cysteine to the conserved J-encoded phenylalanine. Sequences without an unambiguous match to a single V gene segment were excluded from the earlier analysis of several hundred of the donors. In an earlier analysis of 450 to 700 of the donors, V segments were called functional above 56.7% productive rearrangements and were called segregating when the between-donor standard deviation exceeded 5%. A statistical classification framework was developed to diagnose cytomegalovirus status using the catalog of TCR beta chain sequences. V and J gene assignment, in a later analysis, came from comparing TCR nucleotide sequences with IMGT/GENE-DB human TR gene sequences. Using the TCRdist pipeline, a later analysis assigned CDR3 sequences along with most-parsimonious VDJ recombination scenarios. A later analysis defined each TCR beta chain by its CDR3 amino acid sequence plus V-gene family, and excluded reads lacking a unique V-gene family. As a way to deal with suspected cross-contamination and a sequencing artifact, a later analysis dropped 640 or so nucleotide sequences that were highly shared and had low generation probability. For each public chain, a later analysis derived a clonal expansion index from normalized ranks of inferred template counts within each repertoire. A later analysis computed generation probabilities with a VDJ recombination model fitted to out-of-frame rearrangements, and checked the results against IGoR. Hypergeometric tests were used in a later analysis to score TCR-TCR, TCR-HLA and TCR-CMV co-occurrence, with a repertoire-size bias correction applied to the TCR pairs. False discovery rates were estimated in a later analysis by permuting HLA or CMV assignments 20 times. In a later analysis, co-occurring TCRs were grouped using DBSCAN, and TCRdist sequence similarity was added for clustering within HLA-allele-positive subsets. For co-occurrence clustering, repertoires with fewer than 30,000 or more than 120,000 public chains were excluded, along with 4 to 6 repertoires with anomalous nucleotide sharing. The clones in this table, taken by TCRdb from immuneACCESS, are in-frame only. Not every clone is retained; where verified, under half of the shortfall comes from an unresolved V gene, and the cause of the rest is unknown. The DNA was the basis for D and trimming; V, J and clone size are from that table. The sample includes about 190,000 clones, with approximately 11% observed a single time. The ten largest clones add up to approximately 8.3% of the sample.

This record comes from a study of cytomegalovirus exposure and HLA in healthy donors (dated 2017 in TCRdb). As for the study more broadly: An earlier analysis of about 530 of the donors reported over 250 Gb of sequence data and 95 million to 120 million unique TCR beta sequences obtained from 150 million to 200 million T cells. Approximately 300 gigabases of sequencing data and around 88 million unique TCR sequences made up an early release that covered over 550 HLA-typed donors. Of the approximately 400 genotyped donors, roughly 85% fell in the genetic ancestry cluster associated with self-reported Caucasian donors. The study was designed to test whether signatures of past pathogen exposure could be identified by cataloging public T cell receptors. Using immunosequencing, the study profiled T cell repertoires from about 650 subjects and related those repertoires to cytomegalovirus serostatus. Along with the approximately 700-subject first cohort, a separate validation cohort of over a hundred different subjects was used. The study combined high-throughput TCR immunosequencing, statistical association of individual TCRs with disease status, and machine learning to predict cytomegalovirus infection status. A later analysis re-examined previously published TCR beta repertoires from more than 600 donors and added high-resolution HLA genotyping to investigate patterns of TCR occurrence. In the later analysis, no new phenotypic data were used to find candidate immune exposures; instead, reliance was placed on TCR beta sequences and their occurrence across donors. An earlier analysis of 450 to 750 of the donors used high-throughput TCR beta sequencing to judge whether each TCR beta V gene segment behaved as functional or pseudogenic. Donor age, sex, ethnicity and CMV serostatus were compiled alongside the repertoire data. In a later genetic analysis, genome-wide SNP genotypes for about three fifths of the 666 donors were used, and that subset was treated as a discovery cohort. Every discovery cohort repertoire had been produced on one sequencing platform. Both class I and class II loci were covered by HLA typing, at four-digit resolution. The number of donors typed differed by locus, with roughly 620-640 for A, B, C, DRB1 and DQB1, 522 for DQA1, over 600 for DPA1, and some 440 for DPB1. Four to six DR-DQ haplotypes were handled as single units for association and clustering, since linkage in the cohort was strong. Among 300 to 500 genotyped donors of the cohort, an average of around 240,000 unique TCR beta nucleotide sequences was sequenced per donor, of which about 18% were non-productive.

Spanning cysteine to phenylalanine, the CDR3 consists of 16 amino acids. The sequence is cut down to CDR3 DNA, 48 bases in frame from base 1. Germline trimming amounts to 5 bases on V and 2 bases on J, with 5 as the count of junction bases outside the gene matches. According to the germline V gene (reference sequence), CDR1 reads LNHDA and CDR2 reads SQIVND. The full study reports these points: In a later analysis, several top co-occurrence clusters were reported to appear linked to parvovirus B19, influenza, CMV and Epstein-Barr virus. Strong co-occurrence of HLA alleles, especially DR and DQ, made assigning TCR associations to individual alleles difficult. A later analysis found that TCR association rates varied across HLA loci, with DRB1 alleles showing the most associated TCRs and HLA-C alleles the fewest. Over 15 rarely observed V segments, including chromosome 9 orphons, were excluded from the earlier analysis of approximately 500 of the donors because counts were too low. HLA typing was unavailable for some donors at each locus, so association tests used only the typed subset. In a later genetic analysis, a missense DCLRE1C variant was associated with V-gene and J-gene trimming of TCR beta chains, and the association was replicated in an independent cohort. Compared with equally common non-associated chains, HLA-associated TCR beta chains in a later analysis were more clonally expanded and had lower generation probabilities. In an earlier analysis of about 540 of the donors, most TCR beta V segments were observed in productive rearrangements about 87% or about 30% of the time, broadly matching IMGT annotations. The classifier was reported to diagnose cytomegalovirus status with high specificity and sensitivity in both the original cohort and the validation cohort. The authors suggested that the approach could potentially be generalized to other disease states and immunological phenotypes. Linkage disequilibrium might explain the correlated functional status among segregating V segments, but an unknown experimental factor could not be ruled out. Roughly uniform sequencing depth across donors was assumed in presence/absence analyses, although this assumption may not hold. A later genetic analysis reported fewer N-insertions in productive TCRs among donors in an Asian-associated ancestry cluster than the roughly 640-donor mean. In a later analysis, around 17,000 TCR beta sequences were associated with specific HLA alleles at a false discovery rate of 0.05. A cluster of highly shared sequence variants was judged likely to represent a technical artifact of the sequencing pipeline. Some IMGT-functional V segments, including TRBV6-2 and TRBV6-3, could not be told apart with the 87-base-pair reads, so those segments were excluded. For the cohort, immune exposure information was limited to CMV serostatus. Only TCR beta chains were sequenced in this cohort, and the absence of alpha or paired-chain data limited detectable features. Most TCR sequences were observed very rarely across donors, whereas some public TCRs were present in many individuals. A further reported finding was that TCR beta sequences accurately predicted the HLA-A and HLA-B alleles for most subjects in the first cohort. The study listed over 150 TCR beta chains as associated with cytomegalovirus. In a later analysis, most CMV-associated TCR beta chains were found to appear HLA-restricted, with HLA associations seemingly driven largely by CMV exposure. A few of the identified cytomegalovirus-associated TCR beta chains were confirmed in vitro to be specific for cytomegalovirus antigens.

In total, approximately 700 healthy bone marrow donors made up the cohort. At the time of sampling, all cohort members were nominally healthy, though unrecorded immune exposures were likely present. The donor was CMV seropositive and was included in the group of approximately 310 seropositive cohort members. A peripheral blood sample was provided by each donor, and peripheral blood mononuclear cells were used for TCR beta sequencing. The Qiagen DNeasy Blood Extraction Kit was used to extract genomic DNA from the blood cell samples. This receptor was taken from a man over 45 in good health and CMV-seropositive. The chain couples TRBV19 to TRBJ2-3, and 12 junctional nucleotides match TRBD2. Sample: PBMCs. The CDR3 has the sequence CASSRPSGGATDTQYF. The sequence in DNA is TGTGCCAGTAGTCGTCCTAGCGGGGGGGCCACAGATACGCAGTATTTT.